This TCR beta chain was observed in a study of cytomegalovirus exposure and HLA in healthy donors. Findings and limits, study-wide: Subsequent analysis showed first-cohort TCR clusters tending to co-occur in approximately 120 validation repertoires.

Details on this clone: As yet, its antigen is unknown.

A 120-subject validation cohort, separate from the approximately 700-subject first cohort, supplied the donors. This CDR3 contains 13 residues. Germline V gene lookup returns CDR1 SGHDT and CDR2 YYEEEE. The V and J ends lost 4 bases and 6 bases respectively, with 11 bases between them. Assay: immunoSEQ multiplex PCR; the TCRdb copy retains only in-frame clones and omits some. Among some 170,000 clones listed, 95% to 96% were seen once. This sequence joins TRBV5-6 and TRBJ1-5, with D possibly TRBD1 on 5 matching bases. Source material: PBMCs. The origin of this receptor is a woman between 18 and 29 years old in good health and CMV-seronegative. CDR3 in amino acids: CASSLRGTQPQHF. The CDR3 DNA reads TGTGCCAGCAGCCTACGGGGGACTCAGCCCCAGCATTTT.